This T cell receptor beta chain was sequenced during a study of blood T cells in healthy people across ages. CDR1 and CDR2 (germline): MGHRA, YSYEKL. V lost 0 bases, J lost 7 bases, and 11 bases stayed unmatched. The CDR3 loop spans 16 amino acids. Sample donors were healthy Caucasian individuals that came from Russia, aged roughly 6 to 95. Every sample gave at least 6 micrograms of total RNA when it was extracted. Then a second PCR, running about 6 to 12 cycles, was carried out with a sample-barcoded 5' primer and a J-beta primer mix. Each cDNA molecule, via a template-switch adaptor with 12 random nucleotides, was tagged. MiXCR, applied by TCRdb to the 5' RACE reads, yields one record per CDR3 protein. In the table there are roughly 2 million distinct CDR3 sequences, 49% of which are singletons.

The chain carries TRBV4-1 and TRBJ1-2; 7 bases map to TRBD1. The sequence derives from a woman aged 40 to 50 in good health. Material: blood. The CDR3 bases are TGCGCCAGCAGCCAAGACCCAGACAGGGTCAGGGGTGGCTACACCTTC. This encodes CASSQDPDRVRGGYTF.